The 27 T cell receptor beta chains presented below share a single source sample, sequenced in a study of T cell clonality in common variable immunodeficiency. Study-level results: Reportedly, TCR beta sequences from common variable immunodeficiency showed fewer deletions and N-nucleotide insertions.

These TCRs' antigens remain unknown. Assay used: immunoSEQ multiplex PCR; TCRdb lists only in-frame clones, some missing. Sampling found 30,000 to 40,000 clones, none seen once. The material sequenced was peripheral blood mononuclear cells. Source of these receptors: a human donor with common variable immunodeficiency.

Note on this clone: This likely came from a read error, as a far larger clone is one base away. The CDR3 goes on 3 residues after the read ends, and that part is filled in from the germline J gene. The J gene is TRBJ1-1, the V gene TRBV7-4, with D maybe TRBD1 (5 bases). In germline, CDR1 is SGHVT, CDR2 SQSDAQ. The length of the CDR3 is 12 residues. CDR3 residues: CASSYSGTSAFF. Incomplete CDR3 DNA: TGTGCCAGCAGCTACTCCGGGACTAGC.

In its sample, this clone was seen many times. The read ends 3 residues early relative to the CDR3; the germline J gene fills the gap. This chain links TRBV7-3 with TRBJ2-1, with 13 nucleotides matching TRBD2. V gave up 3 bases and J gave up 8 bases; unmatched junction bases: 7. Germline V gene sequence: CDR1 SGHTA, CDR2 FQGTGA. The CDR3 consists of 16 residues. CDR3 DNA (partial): TGTGCCAGCAGCTTCCGGGGGACTAGCGGGAACGATGAG. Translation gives CASSFRGTSGNDE. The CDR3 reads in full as CASSFRGTSGNDEQFF.

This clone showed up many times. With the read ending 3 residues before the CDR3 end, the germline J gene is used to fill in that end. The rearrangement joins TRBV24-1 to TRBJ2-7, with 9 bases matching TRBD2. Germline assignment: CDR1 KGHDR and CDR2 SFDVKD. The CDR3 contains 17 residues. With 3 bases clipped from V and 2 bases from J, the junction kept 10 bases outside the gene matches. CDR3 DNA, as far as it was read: TGTGCCACCAGTGATACGCTAGCGGGACGTCGACCCTACGAG. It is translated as CATSDTLAGRRPYE. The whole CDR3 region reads CATSDTLAGRRPYEQYF.

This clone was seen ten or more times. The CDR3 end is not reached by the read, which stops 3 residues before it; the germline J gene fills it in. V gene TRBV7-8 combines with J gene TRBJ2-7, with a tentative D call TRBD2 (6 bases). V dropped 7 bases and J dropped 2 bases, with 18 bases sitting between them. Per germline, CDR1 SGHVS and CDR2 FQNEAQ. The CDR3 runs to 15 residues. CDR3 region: CASTKDDRRAYEQYF. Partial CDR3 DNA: TGTGCCAGCACCAAAGACGATCGGAGGGCCTACGAG.

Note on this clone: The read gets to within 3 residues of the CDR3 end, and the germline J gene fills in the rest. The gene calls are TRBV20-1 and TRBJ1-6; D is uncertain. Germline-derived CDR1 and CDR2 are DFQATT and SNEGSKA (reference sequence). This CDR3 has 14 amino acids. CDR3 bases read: TGCAGTGCTCAAGAAAGCTCCTATAAGTCAACC. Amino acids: CSAQESSYKST. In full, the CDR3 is CSAQESSYKSTLHF.

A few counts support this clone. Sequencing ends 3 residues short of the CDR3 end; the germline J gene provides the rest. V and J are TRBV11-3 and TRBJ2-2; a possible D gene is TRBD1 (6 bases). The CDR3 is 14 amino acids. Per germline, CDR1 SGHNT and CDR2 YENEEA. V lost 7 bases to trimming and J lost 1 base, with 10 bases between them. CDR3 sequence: CASTKQGNTGELFF. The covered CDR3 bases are TGTGCCAGCACAAAACAGGGGAACACCGGGGAG.

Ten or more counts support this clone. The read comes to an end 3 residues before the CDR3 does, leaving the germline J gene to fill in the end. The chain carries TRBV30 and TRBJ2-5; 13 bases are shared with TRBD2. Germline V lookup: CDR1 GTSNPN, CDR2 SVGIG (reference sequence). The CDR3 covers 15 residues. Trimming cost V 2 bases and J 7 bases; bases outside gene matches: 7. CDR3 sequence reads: CAWSPRTSGSLTQYF. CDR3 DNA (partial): TGTGCCTGGAGTCCTCGGACTAGCGGGAGTTTGACC.

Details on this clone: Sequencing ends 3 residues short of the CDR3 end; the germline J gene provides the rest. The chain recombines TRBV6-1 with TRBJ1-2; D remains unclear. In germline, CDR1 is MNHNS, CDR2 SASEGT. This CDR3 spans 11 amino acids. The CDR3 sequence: CASSARGGYTF. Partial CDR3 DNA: TGTGCCAGCAGTGCCCGCGGGGGC.

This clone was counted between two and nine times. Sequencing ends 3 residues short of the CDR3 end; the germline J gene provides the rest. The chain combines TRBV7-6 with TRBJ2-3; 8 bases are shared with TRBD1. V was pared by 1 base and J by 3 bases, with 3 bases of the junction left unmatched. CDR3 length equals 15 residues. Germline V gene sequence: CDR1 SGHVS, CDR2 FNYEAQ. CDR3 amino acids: CASSLDGTGTDTQYF. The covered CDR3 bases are TGTGCCAGCAGCTTAGACGGGACAGGAACAGATACG.

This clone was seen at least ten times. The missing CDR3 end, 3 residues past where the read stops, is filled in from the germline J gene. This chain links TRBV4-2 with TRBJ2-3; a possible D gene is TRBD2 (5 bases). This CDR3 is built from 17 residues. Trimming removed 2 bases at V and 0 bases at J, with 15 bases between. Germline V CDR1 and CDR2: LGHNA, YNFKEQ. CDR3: CASSQRSSGPSTDTQYF. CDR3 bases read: TGTGCCAGCAGCCAAAGGTCAAGCGGACCTAGCACAGATACG.

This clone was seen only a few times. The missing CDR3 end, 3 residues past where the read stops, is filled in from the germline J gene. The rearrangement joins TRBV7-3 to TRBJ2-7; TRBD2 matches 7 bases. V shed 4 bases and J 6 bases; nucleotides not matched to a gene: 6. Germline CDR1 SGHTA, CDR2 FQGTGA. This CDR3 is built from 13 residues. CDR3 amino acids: CASSSSLAREQYF. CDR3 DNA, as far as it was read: TGTGCCAGCAGCTCCTCACTAGCGCGCGAG.

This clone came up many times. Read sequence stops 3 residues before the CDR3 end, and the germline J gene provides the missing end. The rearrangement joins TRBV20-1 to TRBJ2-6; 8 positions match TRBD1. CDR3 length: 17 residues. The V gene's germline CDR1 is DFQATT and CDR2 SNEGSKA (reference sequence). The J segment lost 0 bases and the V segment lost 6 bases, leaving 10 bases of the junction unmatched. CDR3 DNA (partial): TGCAGTGCCCCAGGGGACAGGCGAAACTCTGGGGCCAACGTC. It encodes CSAPGDRRNSGANV. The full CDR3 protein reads CSAPGDRRNSGANVLTF.

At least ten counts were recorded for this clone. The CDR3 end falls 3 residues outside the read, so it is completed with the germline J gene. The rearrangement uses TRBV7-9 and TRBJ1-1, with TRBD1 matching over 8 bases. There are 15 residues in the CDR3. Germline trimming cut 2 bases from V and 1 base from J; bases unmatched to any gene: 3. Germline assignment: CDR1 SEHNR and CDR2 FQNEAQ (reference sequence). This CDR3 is CASSLKGQGNTEAFF. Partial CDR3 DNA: TGTGCCAGCAGCTTAAAAGGACAGGGGAACACTGAA.

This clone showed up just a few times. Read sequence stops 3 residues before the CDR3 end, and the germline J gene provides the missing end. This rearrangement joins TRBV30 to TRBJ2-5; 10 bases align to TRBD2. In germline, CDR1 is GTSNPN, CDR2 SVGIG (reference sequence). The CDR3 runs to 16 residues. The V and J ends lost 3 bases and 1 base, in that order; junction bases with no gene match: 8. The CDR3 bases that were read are TGTGCCTGGAGCCCTAGCGGGAGAGGCCCCCAAGAGACC. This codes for CAWSPSGRGPQET. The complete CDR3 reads CAWSPSGRGPQETQYF.

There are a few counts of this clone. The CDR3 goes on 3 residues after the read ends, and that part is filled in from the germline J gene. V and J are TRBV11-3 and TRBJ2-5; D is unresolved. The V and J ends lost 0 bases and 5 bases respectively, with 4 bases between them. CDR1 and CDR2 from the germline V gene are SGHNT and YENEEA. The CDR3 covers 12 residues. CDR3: CASSLERETQYF. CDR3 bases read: TGTGCCAGCAGCTTAGAACGGGAGACC.

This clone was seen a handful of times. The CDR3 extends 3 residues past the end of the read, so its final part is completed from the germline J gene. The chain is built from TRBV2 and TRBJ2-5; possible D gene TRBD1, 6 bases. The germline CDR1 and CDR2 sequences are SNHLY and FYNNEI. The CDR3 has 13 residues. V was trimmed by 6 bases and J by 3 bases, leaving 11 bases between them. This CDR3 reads CASSWGQEETQYF. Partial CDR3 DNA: TGTGCCAGCAGCTGGGGACAAGAAGAGACC.

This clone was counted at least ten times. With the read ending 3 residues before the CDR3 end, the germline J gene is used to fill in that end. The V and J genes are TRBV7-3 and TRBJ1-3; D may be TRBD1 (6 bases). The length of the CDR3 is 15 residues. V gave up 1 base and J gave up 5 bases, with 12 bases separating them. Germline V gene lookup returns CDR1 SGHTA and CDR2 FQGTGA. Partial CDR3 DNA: TGTGCCAGCAGCTTAAATACAGGGAAAAGAAACACC. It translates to CASSLNTGKRNT. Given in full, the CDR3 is CASSLNTGKRNTIYF. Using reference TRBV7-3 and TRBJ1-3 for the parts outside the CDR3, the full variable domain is GAGVSQTPSNKVTEKGKYVELRCDPISGHTALYWYRQSLGQGPEFLIYFQGTGAADDSGLPNDRFFAVRPEGSVSTLKIQRTERGDSAVYLCASSLNTGKRNTIYFGEGSWLTVV.

CDR3 amino acids: CATRQGNQPQHF. The sequenced CDR3 bases are TGTGCCACAAGACAGGGCAATCAGCCC. The J gene is TRBJ1-5, the V gene TRBV6-2 or TRBV6-3; possible D gene TRBD1, 6 bases. Coverage ceases 3 residues before the CDR3 finishes, and the germline J gene fills in the end. The ends were cut back, 10 bases at V and 2 bases at J, with 9 bases in the middle. Germline CDR1 and CDR2: MNHEY and SVGEGT. The CDR3 is made up of 12 amino acids.

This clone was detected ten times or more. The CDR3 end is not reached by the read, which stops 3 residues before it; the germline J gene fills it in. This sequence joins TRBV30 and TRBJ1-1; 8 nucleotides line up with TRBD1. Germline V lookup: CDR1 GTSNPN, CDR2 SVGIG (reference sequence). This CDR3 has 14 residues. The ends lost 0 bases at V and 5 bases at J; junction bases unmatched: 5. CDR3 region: CAWSVDRVGTEAFF. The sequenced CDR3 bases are TGTGCCTGGAGTGTGGACAGGGTTGGAACTGAA. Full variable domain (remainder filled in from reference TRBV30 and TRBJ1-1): SQTIHQWPATLVQPVGSPLSLECTVEGTSNPNLYWYRQAAGRGLQLLFYSVGIGQISSEVPQNLSASRPQDRQFILSSKKLLLSDSGFYLCAWSVDRVGTEAFFGQGTRLTVV.

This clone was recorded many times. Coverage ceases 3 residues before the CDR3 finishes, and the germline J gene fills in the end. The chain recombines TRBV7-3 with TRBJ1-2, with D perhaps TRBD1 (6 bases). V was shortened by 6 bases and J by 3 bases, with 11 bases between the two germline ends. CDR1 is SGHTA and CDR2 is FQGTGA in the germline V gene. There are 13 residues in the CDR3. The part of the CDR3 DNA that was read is TGTGCCAGCAGTCTGGACAGAGACTATGGC. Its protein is CASSLDRDYG. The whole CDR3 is CASSLDRDYGYTF.

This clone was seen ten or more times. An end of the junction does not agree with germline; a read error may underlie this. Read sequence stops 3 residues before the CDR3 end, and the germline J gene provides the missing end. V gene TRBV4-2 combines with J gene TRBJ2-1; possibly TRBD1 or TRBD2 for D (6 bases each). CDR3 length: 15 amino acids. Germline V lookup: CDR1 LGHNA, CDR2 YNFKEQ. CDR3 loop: CASSQDRGRSDEQFF. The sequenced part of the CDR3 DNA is TGCGCCAGCAGCCAAGATAGGGGGAGGTCGGATGAG.

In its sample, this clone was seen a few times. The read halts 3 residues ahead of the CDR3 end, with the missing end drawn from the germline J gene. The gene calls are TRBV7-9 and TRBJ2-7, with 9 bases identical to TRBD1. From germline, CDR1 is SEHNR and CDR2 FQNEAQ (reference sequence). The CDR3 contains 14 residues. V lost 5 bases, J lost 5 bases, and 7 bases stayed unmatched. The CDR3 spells CASSLGQGAHEQYF. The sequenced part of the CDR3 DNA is TGTGCCAGCAGCCTGGGACAGGGAGCGCACGAG.

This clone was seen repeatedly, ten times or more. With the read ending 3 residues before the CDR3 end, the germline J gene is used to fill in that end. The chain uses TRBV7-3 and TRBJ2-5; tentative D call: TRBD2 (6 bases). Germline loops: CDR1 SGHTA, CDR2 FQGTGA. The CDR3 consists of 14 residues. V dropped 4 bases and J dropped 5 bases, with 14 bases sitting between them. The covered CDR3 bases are TGTGCCAGCAGCTGGAGGGGCCACTCGGAGACC. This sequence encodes CASSWRGHSET. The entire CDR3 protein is CASSWRGHSETQYF.

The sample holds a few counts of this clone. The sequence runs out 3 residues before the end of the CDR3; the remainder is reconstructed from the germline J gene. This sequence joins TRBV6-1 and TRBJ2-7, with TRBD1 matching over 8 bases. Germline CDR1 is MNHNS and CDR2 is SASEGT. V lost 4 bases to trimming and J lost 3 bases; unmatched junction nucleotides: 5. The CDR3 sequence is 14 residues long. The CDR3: CASSAYDRGYEQYF. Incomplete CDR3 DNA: TGTGCCAGCAGTGCCTATGACAGGGGCTACGAG.

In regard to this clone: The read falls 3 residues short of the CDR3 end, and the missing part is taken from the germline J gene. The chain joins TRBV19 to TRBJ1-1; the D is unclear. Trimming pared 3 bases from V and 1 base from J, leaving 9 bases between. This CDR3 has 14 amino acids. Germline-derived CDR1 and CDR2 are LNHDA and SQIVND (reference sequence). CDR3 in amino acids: CASSIGEKNTEAFF. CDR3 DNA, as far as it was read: TGTGCCAGTAGTATCGGGGAGAAGAACACTGAA. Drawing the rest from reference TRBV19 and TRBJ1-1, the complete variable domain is DGGITQSPKYLFRKEGQNVTLSCEQNLNHDAMYWYRQDPGQGLRLIYYSQIVNDFQKGDIAEGYSVSREKKESFPLTVTSAQKNPTAFYLCASSIGEKNTEAFFGQGTRLTVV.

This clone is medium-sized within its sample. Incomplete CDR3 DNA: TGTGCCAGCAGCGCTGAGACAGGGAACACAGATACG. Its protein is CASSAETGNTDT. The whole CDR3 is CASSAETGNTDTQYF. The V call is TRBV9, the J call TRBJ2-3; 7 bases are shared with TRBD1. The read terminates 3 residues ahead of where the CDR3 ends, so the germline J gene completes it. The junction had 6 bases not matched to a gene; V was cut back by 3 bases and J by 2 bases. Germline V gene data show CDR1 as SGDLS and CDR2 as YYNGEE. The CDR3 consists of 15 residues.

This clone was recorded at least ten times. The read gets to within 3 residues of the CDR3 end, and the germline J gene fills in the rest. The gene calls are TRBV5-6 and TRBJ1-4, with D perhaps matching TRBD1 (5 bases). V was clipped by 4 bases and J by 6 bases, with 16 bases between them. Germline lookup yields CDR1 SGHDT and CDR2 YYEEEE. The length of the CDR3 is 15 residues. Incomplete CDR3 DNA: TGTGCCAGCAGCCGTTGGGGCGGCCTAGATGAAAAA. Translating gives CASSRWGGLDEK. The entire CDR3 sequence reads CASSRWGGLDEKLFF.